The sequence of this TCR beta chain was determined in a study of T cell repertoires in cytomegalovirus infection. Whole-study context: It was the public TCR beta signatures that indicated both CMV infection and matching HLA type. Study-wide findings and caveats: Summed public TCR beta family frequency identified CMV carriers bearing the relevant HLA. HLA-C-restricted CMV clonotypes gave the most frequent clonotype in two of eight donors.

TCRdb ran MiXCR on the reads and lists one entry per CDR3 protein. The sample includes 450,000 to 550,000 distinct CDR3 sequences, 16% of them seen just once. This clonotype was counted at least ten times. Its cognate antigen is unknown. The trim removed 1 base at V and 4 bases at J, leaving 7 bases unmatched. Germline CDR1 SGHVS, CDR2 FQNEAQ. The CDR3 is 16 amino acids. V gene TRBV7-8 combines with J gene TRBJ1-2, with TRBD1 identical over 9 bases. The origin of this receptor is a human donor in good health (CMV status not recorded). Some clones in this sample may be carry-over from other donors' samples. The sequenced sample was CD8+ T cells from PBMCs. As DNA, the CDR3 is TGTGCCAGCAGCTTAGGGGGGACAGGGTCTACCTATGGCTACACCTTC. As protein: CASSLGGTGSTYGYTF.